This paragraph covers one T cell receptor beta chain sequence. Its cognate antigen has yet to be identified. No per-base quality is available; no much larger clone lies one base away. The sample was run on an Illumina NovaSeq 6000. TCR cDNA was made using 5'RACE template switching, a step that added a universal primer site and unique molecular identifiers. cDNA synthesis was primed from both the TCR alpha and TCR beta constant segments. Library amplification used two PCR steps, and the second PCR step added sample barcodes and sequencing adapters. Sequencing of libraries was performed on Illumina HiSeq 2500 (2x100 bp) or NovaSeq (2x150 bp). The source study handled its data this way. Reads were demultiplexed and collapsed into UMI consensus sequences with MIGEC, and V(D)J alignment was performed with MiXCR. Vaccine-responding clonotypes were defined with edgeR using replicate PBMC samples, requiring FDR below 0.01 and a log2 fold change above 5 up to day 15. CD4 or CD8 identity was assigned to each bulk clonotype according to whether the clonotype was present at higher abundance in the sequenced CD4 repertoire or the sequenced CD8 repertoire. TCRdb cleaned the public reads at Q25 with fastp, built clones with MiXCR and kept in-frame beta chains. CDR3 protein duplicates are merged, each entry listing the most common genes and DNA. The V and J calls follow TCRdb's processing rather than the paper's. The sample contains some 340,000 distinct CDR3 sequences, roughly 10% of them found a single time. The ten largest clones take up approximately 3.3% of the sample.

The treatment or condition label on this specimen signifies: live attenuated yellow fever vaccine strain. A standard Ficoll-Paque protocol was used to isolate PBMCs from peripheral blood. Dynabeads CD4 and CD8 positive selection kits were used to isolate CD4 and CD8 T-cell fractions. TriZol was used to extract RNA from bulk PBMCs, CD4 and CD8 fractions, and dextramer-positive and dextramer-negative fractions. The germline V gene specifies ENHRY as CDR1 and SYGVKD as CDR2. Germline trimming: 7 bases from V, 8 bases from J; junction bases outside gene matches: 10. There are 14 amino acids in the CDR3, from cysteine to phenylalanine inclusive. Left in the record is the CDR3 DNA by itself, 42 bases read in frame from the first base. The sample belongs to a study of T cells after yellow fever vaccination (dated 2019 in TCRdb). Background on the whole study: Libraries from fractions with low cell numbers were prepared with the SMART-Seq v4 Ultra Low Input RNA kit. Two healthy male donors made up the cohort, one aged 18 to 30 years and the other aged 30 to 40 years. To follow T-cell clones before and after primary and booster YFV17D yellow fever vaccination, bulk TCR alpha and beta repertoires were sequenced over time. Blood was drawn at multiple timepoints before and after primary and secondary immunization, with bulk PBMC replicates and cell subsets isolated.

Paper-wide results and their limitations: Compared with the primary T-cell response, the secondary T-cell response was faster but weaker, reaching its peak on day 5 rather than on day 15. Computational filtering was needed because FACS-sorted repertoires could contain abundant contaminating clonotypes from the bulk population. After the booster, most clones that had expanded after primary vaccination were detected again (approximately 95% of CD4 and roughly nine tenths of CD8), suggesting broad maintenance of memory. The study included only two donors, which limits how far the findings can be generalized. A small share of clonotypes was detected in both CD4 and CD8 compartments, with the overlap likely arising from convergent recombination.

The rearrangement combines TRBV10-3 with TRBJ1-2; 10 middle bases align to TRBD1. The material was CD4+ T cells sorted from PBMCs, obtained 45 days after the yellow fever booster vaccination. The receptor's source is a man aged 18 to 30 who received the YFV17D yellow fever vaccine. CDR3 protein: CAITGGQGEGGYTF. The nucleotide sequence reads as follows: TGTGCCATCACCGGAGGACAGGGGGAGGGAGGCTACACCTTC.